This T cell receptor (beta chain) was obtained from a study of blood T cell repertoires in COVID-19. Overall study: Whether acute or convalescent, the COVID-19 samples came from the United States, Italy and Spain.

Assay used: immunoSEQ multiplex PCR; TCRdb lists only in-frame clones, some missing. The profile shows roughly 100,000 clones, 70% to 80% of them singletons. The CDR3 is 16 residues long. The material sequenced was peripheral blood. The TCR comes from a man in his sixties with active or convalescent COVID-19. The chain combines TRBV21-1 with TRBJ1-4; the table assigns TRBD1, which was not confirmed against the DNA. TRBV21-1 counts as a pseudogene. CDR3 DNA sequence: TGTGCCAGCAGCAACGCATCCAGGGGACATAATGAAAAACTGTTTTTT. This codes for CASSNASRGHNEKLFF.